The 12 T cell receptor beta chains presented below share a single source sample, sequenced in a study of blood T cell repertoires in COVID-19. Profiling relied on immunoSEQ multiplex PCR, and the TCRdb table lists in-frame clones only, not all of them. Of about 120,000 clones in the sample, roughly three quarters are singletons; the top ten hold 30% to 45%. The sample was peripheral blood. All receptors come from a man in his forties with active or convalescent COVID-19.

The CDR3 reads CASRMDRAGNTIYF. In DNA form, the CDR3 reads TGTGCCAGCAGAATGGACAGAGCTGGAAACACCATATATTTT. V gene TRBV2 combines with J gene TRBJ1-3; tentatively, D is TRBD1 (6 bases). The CDR3 contains 14 residues. CDR1 and CDR2 from the germline V gene are SNHLY and FYNNEI. The V end was cut by 6 bases, the J end by 2 bases, with 11 bases between.

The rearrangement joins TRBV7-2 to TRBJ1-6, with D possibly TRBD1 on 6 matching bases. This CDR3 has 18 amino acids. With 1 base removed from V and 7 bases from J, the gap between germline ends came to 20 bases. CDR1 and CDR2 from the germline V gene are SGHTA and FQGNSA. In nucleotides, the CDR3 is TGTGCCAGCAGCTTAGGTGTGAGGGGGTCCGGTTGGAATTCACCCCTCCACTTT. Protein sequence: CASSLGVRGSGWNSPLHF.

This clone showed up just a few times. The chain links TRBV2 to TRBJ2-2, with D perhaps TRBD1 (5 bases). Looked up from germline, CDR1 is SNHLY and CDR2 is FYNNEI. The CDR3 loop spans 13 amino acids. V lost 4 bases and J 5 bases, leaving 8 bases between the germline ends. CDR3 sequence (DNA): TGTGCCAGCAGTGGACAGAATACCGGGGAGCTGTTTTTT. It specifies CASSGQNTGELFF.

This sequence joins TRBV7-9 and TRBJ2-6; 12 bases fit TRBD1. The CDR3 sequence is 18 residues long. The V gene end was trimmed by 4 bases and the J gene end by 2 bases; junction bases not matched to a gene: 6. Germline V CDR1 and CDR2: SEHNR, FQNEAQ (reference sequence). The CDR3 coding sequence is TGTGCCAGCAGCTGGACCGGGACAGGGGGCCCTGGGGCCAACGTCCTGACTTTC. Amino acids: CASSWTGTGGPGANVLTF.

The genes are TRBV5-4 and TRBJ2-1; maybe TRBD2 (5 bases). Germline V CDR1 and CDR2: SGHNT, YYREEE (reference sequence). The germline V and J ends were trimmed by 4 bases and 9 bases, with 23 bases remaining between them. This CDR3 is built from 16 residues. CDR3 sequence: CASSLYGLTFAGEQFF. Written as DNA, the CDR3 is TGTGCCAGCAGCCTCTACGGACTTACCTTTGCCGGTGAGCAGTTCTTC.

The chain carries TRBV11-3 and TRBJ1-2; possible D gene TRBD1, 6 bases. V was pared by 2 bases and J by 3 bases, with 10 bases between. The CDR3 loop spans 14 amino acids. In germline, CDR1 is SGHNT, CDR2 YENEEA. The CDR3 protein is CASSLTQGHYGYTF. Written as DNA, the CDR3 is TGTGCCAGCAGCTTAACACAGGGCCACTATGGCTACACCTTC.

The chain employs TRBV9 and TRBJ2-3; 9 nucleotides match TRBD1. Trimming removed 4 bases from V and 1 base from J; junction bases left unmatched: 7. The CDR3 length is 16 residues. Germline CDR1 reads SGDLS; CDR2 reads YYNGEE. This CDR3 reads CASSLTGQGRTDTQYF. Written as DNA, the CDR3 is TGTGCCAGCAGCTTAACTGGACAGGGGCGCACAGATACGCAGTATTTT.

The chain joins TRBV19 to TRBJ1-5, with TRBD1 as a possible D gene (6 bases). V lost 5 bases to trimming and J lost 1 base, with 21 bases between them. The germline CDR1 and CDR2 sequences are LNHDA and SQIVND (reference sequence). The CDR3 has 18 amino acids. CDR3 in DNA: TGTGCCAGTAGTCCGAGAAAACAGGGTTGGGGAAGCAATCAGCCCCAGCATTTT. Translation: CASSPRKQGWGSNQPQHF.

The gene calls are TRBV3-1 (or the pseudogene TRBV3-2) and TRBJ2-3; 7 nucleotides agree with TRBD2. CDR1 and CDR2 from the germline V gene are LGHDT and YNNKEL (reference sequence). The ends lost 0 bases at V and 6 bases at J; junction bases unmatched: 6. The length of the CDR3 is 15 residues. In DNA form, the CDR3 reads TGTGCCAGCAGCCAAGATGCCGGGAGGAGGGATACGCAGTATTTT. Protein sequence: CASSQDAGRRDTQYF.

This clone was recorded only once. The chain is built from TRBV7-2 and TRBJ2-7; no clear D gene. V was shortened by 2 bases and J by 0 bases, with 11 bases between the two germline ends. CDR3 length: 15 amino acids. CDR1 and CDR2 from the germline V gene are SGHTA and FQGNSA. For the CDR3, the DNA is TGTGCCAGCAGCTTACAGCGCGGATTCTCCTACGAGCAGTACTTC. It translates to CASSLQRGFSYEQYF. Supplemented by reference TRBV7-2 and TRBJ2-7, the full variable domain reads GAGVSQSPSNKVTEKGKDVELRCDPISGHTALYWYRQSLGQGLEFLIYFQGNSAPDKSGLPSDRFSAERTGGSVSTLTIQRTQQEDSAVYLCASSLQRGFSYEQYFGPGTRLTVT.

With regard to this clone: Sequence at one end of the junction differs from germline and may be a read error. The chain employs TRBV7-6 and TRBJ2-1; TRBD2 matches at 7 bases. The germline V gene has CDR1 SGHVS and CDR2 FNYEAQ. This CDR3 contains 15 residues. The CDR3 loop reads CASRTQRDSHNEQFF. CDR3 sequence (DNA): TGTGCCAGCAGAACACAGCGGGACTCCCACAATGAGCAGTTCTTC. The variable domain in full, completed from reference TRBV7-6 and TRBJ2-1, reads GAGVSQSPRYKVTKRGQDVALRCDPISGHVSLYWYRQALGQGPEFLTYFNYEAQQDKSGLPNDRFSAERPEGSISTLTIQRTEQRDSAMYRCASRTQRDSHNEQFFGPGTRLTVL.

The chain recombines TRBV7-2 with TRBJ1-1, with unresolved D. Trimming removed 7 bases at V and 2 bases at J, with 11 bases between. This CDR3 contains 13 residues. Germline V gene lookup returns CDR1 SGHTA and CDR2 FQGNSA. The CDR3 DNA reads TGTGCCAGCACCCTCGGGGTCAACACTGAAGCTTTCTTT. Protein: CASTLGVNTEAFF.